The 29 T cell receptor beta chains below come from one sample, sequenced in a study of regulatory and conventional T cells in RAG deficiency. The assay was immunoSEQ multiplex PCR, and TCRdb's table has in-frame clones only and misses some. The sample carries 9,500 to 15,000 clones, approximately 93% recorded once. Regulatory T cells were sorted from blood as CD4+ CD25-high CD127-low cells. These data also formed part of another study, on regulatory T cells. That work states: Primers: 52 TRBV forward and 13 TRBJ reverse.

Specimen: CD127- CD25+ CD4+ Tregs sorted from blood. These receptors were obtained from a human donor in good health.

The chain combines TRBV11-2 with TRBJ1-1; D might be TRBD1 (6 bases). Trimming shortened V by 2 bases and J by 1 base, and 8 bases separated the two germline ends. Germline CDR1 SGHAT, CDR2 FQNNGV. The CDR3 is 14 residues long. The CDR3 reads CASSLTGKNTEAFF. Here the CDR3 DNA reads TGTGCCAGCAGCTTAACAGGGAAGAACACTGAAGCTTTCTTT.

The chain links TRBV19 to TRBJ1-1; 10 positions match TRBD1. The CDR3 runs to 15 residues. V shed 6 bases, J shed 5 bases, and the junction held 9 bases outside the gene matches. Germline CDR1 and CDR2: LNHDA and SQIVND (reference sequence). CDR3 amino acids: CASSDRDRGGTEAFF. As DNA, the CDR3 is TGTGCCAGTAGCGACCGGGACAGGGGAGGTACTGAAGCTTTCTTT.

Worth noting for this clone: This specimen includes other DNA sequences encoding the same CDR3. This rearrangement joins TRBV28 to TRBJ1-6; 9 positions agree with TRBD1. Germline V gene sequence: CDR1 MDHEN, CDR2 SYDVKM. The junction had 8 bases not matched to a gene; V was cut back by 4 bases and J by 10 bases. The CDR3 consists of 15 residues. This CDR3 is CASSWGQGRLSPLHF. The CDR3 DNA reads TGTGCCAGCAGTTGGGGACAGGGTAGGTTGTCACCCCTCCACTTT.

The V gene is TRBV6-4, the J gene TRBJ1-1; TRBD1 might be the D (5 bases). CDR1 MRHNA and CDR2 SNTAGT come from the germline V gene. The V end lost 7 bases, the J end lost 10 bases, and 19 bases lay between the germline ends. The CDR3 loop spans 13 amino acids. The CDR3 sequence: CASTPLGGEGAFF. The CDR3 DNA sequence: TGTGCCAGCACCCCTCTGGGGGGGGAAGGAGCTTTCTTT.

This clone was observed once. J is TRBJ1-5 and V is TRBV21-1. TRBV21-1 is termed a pseudogene. The CDR3 consists of 16 residues. The CDR3 reads CASSKFAGWRNQPQHF. The CDR3 DNA reads TGTGCCAGCAGCAAATTCGCGGGATGGAGGAATCAGCCCCAGCATTTT.

The chain is built from TRBV11-2 and TRBJ2-7; perhaps TRBD1 as D (5 bases). Germline assignment: CDR1 SGHAT and CDR2 FQNNGV. The CDR3 length is 14 residues. V lost 1 base to trimming and J lost 9 bases, with 16 bases between them. In nucleotides, the CDR3 is TGTGCCAGCAGCTTAGCCAGAACCAGGGTAGCGCAGTACTTC. It codes for CASSLARTRVAQYF.

The rearrangement uses TRBV19 and TRBJ1-4; 10 nucleotides agree with TRBD1. The V and J ends lost 9 bases and 8 bases, in that order; junction bases with no gene match: 9. Germline V gene data show CDR1 as LNHDA and CDR2 as SQIVND (reference sequence). The CDR3 extends over 14 amino acids. The CDR3 DNA reads TGTGCCAGCCGCCGGGACAGGGGTAGGGAAAAACTGTTTTTT. Amino acids: CASRRDRGREKLFF.

The DNA for the CDR3 is TGTGCCAGCAGTTGGGGACAGGGAGGGGAGACCCAGTACTTC. Encoded protein: CASSWGQGGETQYF. J is TRBJ2-5 and V is TRBV27, with 9 bases that match TRBD1. Germline V CDR1 and CDR2: MNHEY, SMNVEV (reference sequence). After removal of 4 bases from V and 5 bases from J, the junction contained 5 bases not matched to a gene. This CDR3 has 14 amino acids.

The gene calls are TRBV7-3 and TRBJ2-1, with 11 nucleotides matching TRBD1. The CDR3 runs 17 residues. The V and J ends lost 4 bases and 2 bases, in that order; junction bases with no gene match: 7. CDR1 is SGHTA and CDR2 is FQGTGA in the germline V gene. The CDR3: CASSSTRTGGAYNEQFF. Written as DNA, the CDR3 is TGTGCCAGCAGCTCAACGAGGACAGGGGGCGCCTACAATGAGCAGTTCTTC.

The chain couples TRBV7-8 to TRBJ1-2; maybe TRBD1 (6 bases). This CDR3 comprises 18 residues. Germline lookup yields CDR1 SGHVS and CDR2 FQNEAQ. Trimming took off 1 base at V and 4 bases at J, with 22 bases between the two ends. The CDR3 DNA sequence: TGTGCCAGCAGCTTAGGCTCCTGGGGGCGAGAAACTTCCTATGGCTACACCTTC. It yields the protein CASSLGSWGRETSYGYTF.

The V and J genes are TRBV9 and TRBJ2-3, with TRBD2 identical over 11 bases. V shed 2 bases, J shed 3 bases, and the junction held 5 bases outside the gene matches. The germline V gene has CDR1 SGDLS and CDR2 YYNGEE. The CDR3 covers 16 residues. CDR3 sequence (DNA): TGTGCCAGCAGCGTCCTGGGACTAGCGGAAACAGATACGCAGTATTTT. This sequence encodes CASSVLGLAETDTQYF.

This chain links TRBV28 with TRBJ1-6; no clear D gene. The CDR3 covers 15 residues. Trimming pared 4 bases from V and 6 bases from J, leaving 13 bases between. Per the germline V gene, CDR1 is MDHEN and CDR2 is SYDVKM. Here the CDR3 DNA reads TGTGCCAGCAGTTGGCGGCTTAAATCTAATTCACCCCTCCACTTT. It is translated as CASSWRLKSNSPLHF.

This chain links TRBV6-5 with TRBJ1-6; D may be TRBD1 (6 bases). The CDR3 covers 14 residues. The V end was cut by 2 bases, the J end by 7 bases, with 9 bases between. Germline values: CDR1 MNHEY, CDR2 SVGAGI. Here the CDR3 reads CASSYGRGNSPLHF. Here the CDR3 DNA reads TGTGCCAGCAGTTACGGTAGGGGGAATTCACCCCTCCACTTT.

The J gene is TRBJ2-7, the V gene TRBV6-1; 11 bases line up with TRBD1. CDR3 length equals 14 residues. The junction had 7 bases not matched to a gene; V was cut back by 6 bases and J by 6 bases. Per germline, CDR1 MNHNS and CDR2 SASEGT. CDR3 sequence: CASRAGTGGSEQYF. CDR3 coding DNA: TGTGCCAGCAGGGCCGGGACAGGGGGATCCGAGCAGTACTTC.

In its sample, this clone was seen once. The chain carries TRBV5-1 and TRBJ1-2; 7 bases fit TRBD1. The germline CDR1 and CDR2 sequences are SGHRS and YFSETQ. This CDR3 is built from 18 residues. V trimming: 1 base; J trimming: 1 base; junction bases outside the gene matches: 13. CDR3 DNA sequence: TGCGCCAGCAGCTTGTCAAGACAGGGATGGTGGGGTAACTATGGCTACACCTTC. Residues: CASSLSRQGWWGNYGYTF.

V and J are TRBV4-1 and TRBJ2-5; 10 bases align to TRBD1. The V gene end was trimmed by 1 base and the J gene end by 5 bases; junction bases not matched to a gene: 10. The length of the CDR3 is 17 residues. CDR1 and CDR2 from the germline V gene are MGHRA and YSYEKL. In DNA form, the CDR3 reads TGCGCCAGCAGCCAAGTTCCGACAGGGGGCGGTTGGGAGACCCAGTACTTC. It encodes CASSQVPTGGGWETQYF.

The V and J genes are TRBV13 and TRBJ1-1; maybe TRBD1 (6 bases). CDR1 PRHDT and CDR2 FYEKMQ come from the germline V gene (reference sequence). The CDR3 runs 14 residues. The V end was cut by 2 bases, the J end by 9 bases, with 16 bases between. The CDR3 region is CASSLTGGFRKAFF. The CDR3 nucleotides are TGTGCCAGCAGCTTAACGGGGGGCTTTCGGAAAGCTTTCTTT. Based on the CDR3 plus reference TRBV13 and TRBJ1-1, the full variable domain is AAGVIQSPRHLIKEKRETATLKCYPIPRHDTVYWYQQGPGQDPQFLISFYEKMQSDKGSIPDRFSAQQFSDYHSELNMSSLELGDSALYFCASSLTGGFRKAFFGQGTRLTVV.

V gene TRBV5-1 combines with J gene TRBJ1-2; 10 bases match TRBD1. CDR3 length equals 15 residues. The trim removed 5 bases at V and 5 bases at J, leaving 9 bases unmatched. Germline V CDR1 and CDR2: SGHRS, YFSETQ. The CDR3 sequence: CASRHGQGGAYGYTF. As DNA, the CDR3 is TGCGCCAGCAGACACGGACAGGGGGGGGCATATGGCTACACCTTC.

The V and J genes are TRBV30 and TRBJ1-2; a weak D match, TRBD1 (5 bases). The germline V gene encodes CDR1 GTSNPN and CDR2 SVGIG (reference sequence). Trimming cost V 4 bases and J 2 bases, with 14 bases left between them. The CDR3 is 14 residues long. The CDR3 loop reads CAWKGRTSNYGYTF. CDR3 nucleotide sequence: TGTGCCTGGAAGGGGCGGACATCGAACTATGGCTACACCTTC.

Here the CDR3 DNA reads TGTGCCAGCAGCTTTGCAATGGGCGACAGGTTTTTCCGACGTAATGAAAAACTGTTTTTT. This codes for CASSFAMGDRFFRRNEKLFF. This chain uses TRBV12-1 with TRBJ1-4; no check of the table's D call, TRBD1, against the DNA was made. TRBV12-1 is marked as a pseudogene. The CDR3 is 20 amino acids.

V gene TRBV11-2 combines with J gene TRBJ2-1; the D gene is possibly TRBD2 (5 bases). The CDR3 consists of 17 residues. Trimming pared 1 base from V and 7 bases from J, leaving 20 bases between. Per the germline V gene, CDR1 is SGHAT and CDR2 is FQNNGV. CDR3 sequence: CASSLGLLRRGRNEQFF. The CDR3 DNA is TGTGCCAGCAGCTTAGGACTCCTTCGTAGAGGGCGTAATGAGCAGTTCTTC.

The V gene is TRBV12-2, the J gene TRBJ2-3; TRBD2, as called in the table, went unchecked against the DNA. TRBV12-2 is assigned pseudogene status. This CDR3 comprises 20 residues. CDR3 in amino acids: CASRLSGGWVSPGRADTQYF. Written as DNA, the CDR3 is TGTGCAAGTCGCTTATCAGGAGGGTGGGTTTCCCCCGGCCGGGCAGATACGCAGTATTTT.

This clone was counted a few times. The genes are TRBV4-1 and TRBJ1-1, with 7 bases that match TRBD1. V shed 8 bases, J shed 1 base, and the junction held 4 bases outside the gene matches. Looked up from germline, CDR1 is MGHRA and CDR2 is YSYEKL. This CDR3 spans 13 amino acids. The CDR3 protein is CASWDRANTEAFF. CDR3 coding DNA: TGCGCCAGCTGGGACAGAGCGAACACTGAAGCTTTCTTT.

About this clone: The junction differs from germline at one of its ends, possibly a read error. Other DNA sequences in the same sample also yield this CDR3. The rearrangement links TRBV11-2 to TRBJ1-1; tentatively, D is TRBD1 (5 bases). Germline V gene sequence: CDR1 SGHAT, CDR2 FQNNGV. This CDR3 spans 14 amino acids. The CDR3: CASSSGHTNTEAFF. The CDR3, as DNA: TGTGCTAGCAGCTCAGGACACACGAACACTGAAGCTTTCTTT.

The chain links TRBV5-1 to TRBJ2-5; possibly TRBD2 for D (6 bases). This CDR3 comprises 16 residues. CDR1 SGHRS and CDR2 YFSETQ come from the germline V gene. Between the trimmed V and J ends, which lost 0 bases and 7 bases, there was a span of 19 bases. In DNA, the CDR3 is TGCGCCAGCAGCTTGGTGTTTAGCGGCACCTCACCGACCCAGTACTTC. Its translation: CASSLVFSGTSPTQYF.

The V and J genes are TRBV7-6 and TRBJ2-7; TRBD1 matches 9 bases. Germline values: CDR1 SGHVS, CDR2 FNYEAQ. V lost 5 bases and J lost 3; bases outside the gene matches: 8. CDR3 length: 15 residues. CDR3 DNA: TGTGCCAGCAGCCCGCGGGACAGGGTAGGCTACGAGCAGTACTTC. Translated, it gives CASSPRDRVGYEQYF.

The chain employs TRBV6-5 and TRBJ2-3; 7 bases agree with TRBD2. Germline-derived CDR1 and CDR2 are MNHEY and SVGAGI. Trimming took 1 base from V and 0 from J; bases not matched to a gene: 1. The CDR3 covers 15 residues. CDR3 loop: CASSYWGGSTDTQYF. The CDR3 DNA sequence: TGTGCCAGCAGTTACTGGGGAGGGAGCACAGATACGCAGTATTTT.

The rearrangement uses TRBV18 and TRBJ1-2; 10 bases are shared with TRBD1. With 5 bases clipped from V and 3 bases from J, the junction kept 3 bases outside the gene matches. Germline CDR1 and CDR2: KGHSH and LQKENI. The CDR3 has 14 amino acids. The CDR3 nucleotides read TGTGCCAGCTCATCGACAGGGGGCCACTATGGCTACACCTTC. Translating it yields CASSSTGGHYGYTF.

V usage is TRBV18 and J usage is TRBJ2-7, with 7 bases lining up with TRBD1. Losses at the gene ends were 3 bases for V and 3 bases for J; bases not matched to a gene: 5. The length of the CDR3 is 14 residues. Germline V gene sequence: CDR1 KGHSH, CDR2 LQKENI. The CDR3 loop reads CASSPDRAVYEQYF. Here the CDR3 DNA reads TGTGCCAGCTCACCCGACAGGGCTGTCTACGAGCAGTACTTC.